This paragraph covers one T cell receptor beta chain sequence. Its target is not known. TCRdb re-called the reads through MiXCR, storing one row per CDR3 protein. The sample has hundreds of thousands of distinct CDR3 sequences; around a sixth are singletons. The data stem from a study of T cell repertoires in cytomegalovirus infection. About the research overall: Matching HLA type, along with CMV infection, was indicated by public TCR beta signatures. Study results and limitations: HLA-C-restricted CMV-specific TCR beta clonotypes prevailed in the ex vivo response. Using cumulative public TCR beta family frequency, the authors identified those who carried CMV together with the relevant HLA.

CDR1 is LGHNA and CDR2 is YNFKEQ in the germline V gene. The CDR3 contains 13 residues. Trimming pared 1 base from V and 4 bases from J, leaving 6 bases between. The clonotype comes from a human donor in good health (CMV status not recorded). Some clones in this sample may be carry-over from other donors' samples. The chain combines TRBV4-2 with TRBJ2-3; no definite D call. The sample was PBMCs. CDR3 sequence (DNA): TGTGCCAGCAGCCAAGGAGTCGCAGATACGCAGTATTTT. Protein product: CASSQGVADTQYF.